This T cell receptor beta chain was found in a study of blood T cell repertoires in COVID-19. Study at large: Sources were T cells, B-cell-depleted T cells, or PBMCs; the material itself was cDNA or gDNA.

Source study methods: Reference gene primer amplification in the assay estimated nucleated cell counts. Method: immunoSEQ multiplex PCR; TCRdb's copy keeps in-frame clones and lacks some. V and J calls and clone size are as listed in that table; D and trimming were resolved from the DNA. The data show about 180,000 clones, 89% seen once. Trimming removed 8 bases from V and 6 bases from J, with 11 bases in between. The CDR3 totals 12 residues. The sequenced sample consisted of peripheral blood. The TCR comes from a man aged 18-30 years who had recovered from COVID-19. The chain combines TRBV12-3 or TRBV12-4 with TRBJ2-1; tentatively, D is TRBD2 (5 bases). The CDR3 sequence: CASRTGGNEQFF. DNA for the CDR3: TGTGCCAGCCGTACTGGAGGCAATGAGCAGTTCTTC.